The clone carrying this T cell receptor beta chain was detected many times. What it recognizes is unknown. A single record per CDR3 protein comes from TCRdb applying MiXCR to the RACE reads. The data hold over 35,000 distinct CDR3 sequences, with about 4% observed a single time. Time point meaning: patch test 1, 2 weeks after DPC sensitization. The treatment: therapeutic diphenylcyclopropenone sensitization with weekly scalp DPC. Unseparated into fractions, whole blood served as the source from which total RNA was extracted. Participating donors were patients with alopecia, aged 18 to 70 years, considered appropriate candidates for DPC. These data are taken from a study of human T cells and chemical hapten exposure. For the study at large: On the upper back, patch tests were applied with 0.01% DPC and read at 6 days. Alopecia areata, totalis and universalis patients, mostly female, were included.

Study-wide findings and caveats: It was expanded TCRs that formed significantly more large CDR3 similarity clusters than controls did.

The specimen was whole blood, collected in connection with sensitization to the hapten diphenylcyclopropenone (DPC). This TCR was sampled from a man aged 50-59 years with alopecia areata. Some clones in this sample may be carry-over from other donors' samples.

Here the CDR3 reads CASSPRTRGSDTQYF. The CDR3 nucleotides read TGTGCCAGCAGCCCCCGTACTAGAGGCTCAGATACGCAGTATTTT. The rearrangement uses TRBV11-2 and TRBJ2-3; a weak D match, TRBD2 (5 bases). Looked up from germline, CDR1 is SGHAT and CDR2 is FQNNGV. V lost 5 bases, J lost 4 bases, and 16 bases lay in between. The length of the CDR3 is 15 residues.